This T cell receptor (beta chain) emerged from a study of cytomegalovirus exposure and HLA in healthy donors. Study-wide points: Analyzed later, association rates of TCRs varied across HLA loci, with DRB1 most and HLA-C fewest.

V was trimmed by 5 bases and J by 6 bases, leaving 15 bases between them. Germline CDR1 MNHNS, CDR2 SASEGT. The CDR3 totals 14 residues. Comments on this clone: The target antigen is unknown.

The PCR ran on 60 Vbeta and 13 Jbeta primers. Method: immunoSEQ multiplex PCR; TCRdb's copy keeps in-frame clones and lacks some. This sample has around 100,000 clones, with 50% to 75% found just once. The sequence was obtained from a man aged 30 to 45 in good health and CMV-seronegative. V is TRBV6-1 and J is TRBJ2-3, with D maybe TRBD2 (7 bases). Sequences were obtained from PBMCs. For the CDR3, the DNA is TGTGCCAGCAGTTCAAGGGGGGGCAGGGATACGCAGTATTTT. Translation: CASSSRGGRDTQYF.